The text below deals with one T cell receptor beta chain. Per the germline V gene, CDR1 is WNHNN and CDR2 is SYGVQD (reference sequence). The CDR3 sequence is 13 residues long. Trimming took 4 bases from V and 6 from J, leaving 9 bases between them. The assay was immunoSEQ multiplex PCR, and TCRdb's table has in-frame clones only and misses some. The sample lists some 150,000 clones, about nine tenths occurring once. This entry is derived from a study of blood T cell repertoires in COVID-19. In the study overall: Samples representing acute and convalescent COVID-19 were sourced from the United States, Italy and Spain.

Specimen: peripheral blood. This chain links TRBV10-1 with TRBJ2-2; D possibly corresponds to TRBD1 (5 bases). This TCR was sampled from a woman aged 55-69 years with active or convalescent COVID-19. In DNA form, the CDR3 reads TGCGCCAGCAGTGCCACAGGTGCCGGGGAGCTGTTTTTT. Translated, it gives CASSATGAGELFF.